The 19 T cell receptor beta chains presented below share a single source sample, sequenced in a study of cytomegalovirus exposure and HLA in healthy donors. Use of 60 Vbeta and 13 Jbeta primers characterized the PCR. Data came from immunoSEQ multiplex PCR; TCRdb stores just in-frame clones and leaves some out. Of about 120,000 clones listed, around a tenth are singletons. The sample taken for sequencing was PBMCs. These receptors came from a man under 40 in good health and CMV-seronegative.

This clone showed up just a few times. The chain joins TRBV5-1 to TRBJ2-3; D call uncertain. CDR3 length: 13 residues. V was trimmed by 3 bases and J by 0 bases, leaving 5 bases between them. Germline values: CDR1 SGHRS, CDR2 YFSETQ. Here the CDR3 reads CASSSTSTDTQYF. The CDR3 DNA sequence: TGCGCCAGCAGCTCGACTAGCACAGATACGCAGTATTTT.

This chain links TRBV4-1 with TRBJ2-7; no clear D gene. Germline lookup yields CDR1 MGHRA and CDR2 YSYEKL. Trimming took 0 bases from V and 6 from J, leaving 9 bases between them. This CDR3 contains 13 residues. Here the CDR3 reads CASSQDQASEQYF. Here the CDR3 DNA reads TGCGCCAGCAGCCAAGACCAGGCGTCCGAGCAGTACTTC.

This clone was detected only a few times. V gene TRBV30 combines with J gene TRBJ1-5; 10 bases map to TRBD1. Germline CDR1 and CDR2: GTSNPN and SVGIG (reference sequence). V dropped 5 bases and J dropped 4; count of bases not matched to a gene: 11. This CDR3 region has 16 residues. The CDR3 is CAWGTTGGFSNQPQHF. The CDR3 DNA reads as TGTGCCTGGGGTACGACAGGGGGCTTCTCTAATCAGCCCCAGCATTTT.

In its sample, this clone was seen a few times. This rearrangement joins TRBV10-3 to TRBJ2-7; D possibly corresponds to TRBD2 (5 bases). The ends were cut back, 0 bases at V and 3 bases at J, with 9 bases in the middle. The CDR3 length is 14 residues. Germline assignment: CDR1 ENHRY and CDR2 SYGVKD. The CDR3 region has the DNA TGTGCCATCAGTGAGTCACGGGGAAGCTACGAGCAGTACTTC. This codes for CAISESRGSYEQYF.

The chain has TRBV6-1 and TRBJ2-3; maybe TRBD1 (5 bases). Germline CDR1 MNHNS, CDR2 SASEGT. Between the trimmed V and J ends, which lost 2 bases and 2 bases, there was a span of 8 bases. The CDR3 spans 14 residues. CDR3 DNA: TGTGCCAGCAGTGAACTACAGGACACAGATACGCAGTATTTT. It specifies CASSELQDTDTQYF.

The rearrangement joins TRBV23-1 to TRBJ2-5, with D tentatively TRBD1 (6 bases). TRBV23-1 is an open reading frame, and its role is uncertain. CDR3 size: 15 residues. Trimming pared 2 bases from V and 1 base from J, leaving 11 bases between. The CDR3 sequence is CASSQPGQIQETQYF. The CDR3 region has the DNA TGCGCCAGCAGTCAACCCGGACAGATCCAAGAGACCCAGTACTTC.

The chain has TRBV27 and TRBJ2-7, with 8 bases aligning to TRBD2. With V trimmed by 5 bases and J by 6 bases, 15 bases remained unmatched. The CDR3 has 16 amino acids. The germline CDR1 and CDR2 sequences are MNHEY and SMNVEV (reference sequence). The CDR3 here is CASSPRTPGLGGEQYF. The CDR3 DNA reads TGTGCCAGCAGTCCCCGGACCCCGGGACTAGGGGGCGAGCAGTACTTC.

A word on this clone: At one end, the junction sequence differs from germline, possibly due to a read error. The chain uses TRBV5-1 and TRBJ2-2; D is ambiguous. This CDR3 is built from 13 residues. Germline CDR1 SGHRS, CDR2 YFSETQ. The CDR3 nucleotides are TGCGCCAGCGGCTTGGCCAGTGCCGGGGAGCTGTTTTTT. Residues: CASGLASAGELFF.

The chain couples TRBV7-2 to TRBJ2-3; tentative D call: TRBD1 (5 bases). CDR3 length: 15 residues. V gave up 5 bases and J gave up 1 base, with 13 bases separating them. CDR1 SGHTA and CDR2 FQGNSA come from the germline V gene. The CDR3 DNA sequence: TGTGCCAGCAGCCCCGGCCGACAGCGCACAGATACGCAGTATTTT. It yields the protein CASSPGRQRTDTQYF.

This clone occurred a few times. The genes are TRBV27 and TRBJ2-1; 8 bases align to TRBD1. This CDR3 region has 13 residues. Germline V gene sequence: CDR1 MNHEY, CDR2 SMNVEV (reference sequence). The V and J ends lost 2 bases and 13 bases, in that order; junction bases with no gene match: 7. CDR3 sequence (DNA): TGTGCCAGCAGTTTAGAAGCCGGGACAGGCCAGTTCTTC. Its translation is CASSLEAGTGQFF.

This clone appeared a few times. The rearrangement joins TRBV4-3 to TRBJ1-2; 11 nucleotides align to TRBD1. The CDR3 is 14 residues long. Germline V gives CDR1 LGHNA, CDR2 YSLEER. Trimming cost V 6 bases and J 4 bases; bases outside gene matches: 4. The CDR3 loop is CASRPDRGPYGYTF. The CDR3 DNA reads TGCGCCAGCAGACCGGACAGGGGGCCCTATGGCTACACCTTC.

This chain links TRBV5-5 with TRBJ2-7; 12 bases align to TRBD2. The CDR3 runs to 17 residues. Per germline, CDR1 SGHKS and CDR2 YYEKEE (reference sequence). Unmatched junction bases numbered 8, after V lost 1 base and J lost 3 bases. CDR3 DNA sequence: TGTGCCAGCAGCTTGTCTAGCGGGAGGGCTATAAACTACGAGCAGTACTTC. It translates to CASSLSSGRAINYEQYF. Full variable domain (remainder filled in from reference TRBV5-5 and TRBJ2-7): DAGVTQSPTHLIKTRGQQVTLRCSPISGHKSVSWYQQVLGQGPQFIFQYYEKEERGRGNFPDRFSARQFPNYSSELNVNALLLGDSALYLCASSLSSGRAINYEQYFGPGTRLTVT.

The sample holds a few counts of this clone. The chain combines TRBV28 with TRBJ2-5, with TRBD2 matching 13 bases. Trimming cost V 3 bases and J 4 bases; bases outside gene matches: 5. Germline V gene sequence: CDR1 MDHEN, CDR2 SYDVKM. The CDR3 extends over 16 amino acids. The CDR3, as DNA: TGTGCCAGCAGTTTTTCCTGGACTAGCGGGAGAGAGACCCAGTACTTC. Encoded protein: CASSFSWTSGRETQYF.

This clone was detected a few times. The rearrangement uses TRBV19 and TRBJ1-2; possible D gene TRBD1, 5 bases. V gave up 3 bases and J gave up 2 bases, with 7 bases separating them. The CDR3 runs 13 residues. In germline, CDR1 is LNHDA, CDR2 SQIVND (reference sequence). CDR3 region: CASSIDRNYGYTF. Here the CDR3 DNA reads TGTGCCAGTAGTATCGACAGAAACTATGGCTACACCTTC.

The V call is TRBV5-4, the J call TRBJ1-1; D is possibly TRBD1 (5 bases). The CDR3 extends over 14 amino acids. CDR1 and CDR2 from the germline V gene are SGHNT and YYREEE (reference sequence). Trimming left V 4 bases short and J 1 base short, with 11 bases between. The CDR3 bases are TGTGCCAGCAGCGGGCCGGACAAGAACACTGAAGCTTTCTTT. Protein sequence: CASSGPDKNTEAFF.

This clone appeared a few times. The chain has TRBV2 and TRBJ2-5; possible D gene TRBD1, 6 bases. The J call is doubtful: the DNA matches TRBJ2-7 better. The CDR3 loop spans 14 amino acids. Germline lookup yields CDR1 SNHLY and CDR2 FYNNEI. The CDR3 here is CASSEEQGPYEQYF. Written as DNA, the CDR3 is TGTGCCAGCAGTGAGGAACAGGGACCCTACGAGCAGTACTTC.

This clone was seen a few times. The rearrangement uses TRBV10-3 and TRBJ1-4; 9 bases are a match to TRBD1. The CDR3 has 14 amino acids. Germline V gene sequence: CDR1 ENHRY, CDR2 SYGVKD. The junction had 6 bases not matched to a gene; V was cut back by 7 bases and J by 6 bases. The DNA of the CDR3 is TGTGCCATCAAGGCCCGGGACAGGGATGAAAAACTGTTTTTT. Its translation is CAIKARDRDEKLFF.

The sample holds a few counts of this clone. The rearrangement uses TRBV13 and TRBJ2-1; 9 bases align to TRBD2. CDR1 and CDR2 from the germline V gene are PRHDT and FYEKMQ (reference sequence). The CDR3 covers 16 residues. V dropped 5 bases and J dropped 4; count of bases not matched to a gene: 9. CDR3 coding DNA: TGTGCCAGCAGCAGTTCGATAGCGGGAGTTTACAATGAGCAGTTCTTC. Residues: CASSSSIAGVYNEQFF.

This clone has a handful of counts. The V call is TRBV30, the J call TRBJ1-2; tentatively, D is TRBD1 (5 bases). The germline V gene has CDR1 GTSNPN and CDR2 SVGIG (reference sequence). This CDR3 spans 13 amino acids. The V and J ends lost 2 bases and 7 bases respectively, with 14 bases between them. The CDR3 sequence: CAWSLEGIGGYTF. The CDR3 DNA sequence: TGTGCCTGGAGTCTGGAGGGGATCGGTGGCTACACCTTC.